These 10 T cell receptor beta chains share one sample of origin, sequenced in a study of blood T cell repertoires in COVID-19. Generated by immunoSEQ multiplex PCR, the TCRdb table keeps only in-frame clones and is missing some. The table lists 150,000 to 200,000 clones, 76% of them singletons. The material sequenced was peripheral blood. These receptors all come from a woman aged 50 to 65 with active or convalescent COVID-19.

The chain joins TRBV7-8 to TRBJ1-4; D perhaps matches TRBD1 (6 bases). V lost 0 bases to trimming and J lost 8 bases, with 13 bases between them. The CDR3 spans 15 residues. Looked up from germline, CDR1 is SGHVS and CDR2 is FQNEAQ. CDR3 sequence (DNA): TGTGCCAGCAGCTTAGCCGTGACAGGCGTGGAAAAACTGTTTTTT. Translating gives CASSLAVTGVEKLFF.

The gene calls are TRBV14 and TRBJ2-3, with 7 bases that match TRBD2. Germline trimming cut 4 bases from V and 3 bases from J; bases unmatched to any gene: 10. CDR3 size: 16 residues. Germline loops: CDR1 SGHDN, CDR2 FVKESK. CDR3 in DNA: TGTGCCAGCAGCCCTCCGGGGAGGGTAGTTACAGATACGCAGTATTTT. It codes for CASSPPGRVVTDTQYF.

This clone was recorded many times. The J gene is TRBJ2-1, the V gene TRBV7-9, with D perhaps TRBD2 (6 bases). This CDR3 is built from 13 residues. Trimming stripped 2 bases from V and 7 bases from J, with 9 bases between. The germline V gene encodes CDR1 SEHNR and CDR2 FQNEAQ (reference sequence). CDR3 sequence: CASSLYGGNEQFF. The CDR3 DNA reads TGTGCCAGCAGCTTATACGGGGGAAATGAGCAGTTCTTC. The complete variable domain, with remaining parts taken from reference TRBV7-9 and TRBJ2-1, reads DTGVSQNPRHKITKRGQNVTFRCDPISEHNRLYWYRQTLGQGPEFLTYFQNEAQLEKSRLLSDRFSAERPKGSFSTLEIQRTEQGDSAMYLCASSLYGGNEQFFGPGTRLTVL.

The gene calls are TRBV27 and TRBJ2-7, with D perhaps TRBD1 (5 bases). The CDR3 spans 15 residues. Trimming pared 0 bases from V and 6 bases from J, leaving 15 bases between. From germline, CDR1 is MNHEY and CDR2 SMNVEV (reference sequence). Here the CDR3 DNA reads TGTGCCAGCAGTTTATCAGTGGCAGGGTTGGCCGAGCAGTACTTC. Translating gives CASSLSVAGLAEQYF.

This clone was detected a few times. Written as DNA, the CDR3 is TGCGCCAGCAGCCCAGGTGGGACAGGCGTCTATGGCTACACCTTC. It encodes CASSPGGTGVYGYTF. J is TRBJ1-2 and V is TRBV4-3; 8 bases agree with TRBD1. The germline gives CDR1 LGHNA, CDR2 YSLEER. This CDR3 contains 15 residues. V lost 4 bases, J lost 4 bases, and 8 bases stayed unmatched.

This chain joins TRBV19 and TRBJ2-1; 10 bases align to TRBD2. The CDR3 is 17 residues long. The germline CDR1 and CDR2 sequences are LNHDA and SQIVND (reference sequence). V was clipped by 4 bases and J by 2 bases; unmatched bases: 8. CDR3 residues: CASSTRSLAGAYNEQFF. The CDR3 coding sequence is TGTGCCAGTAGTACCCGCTCTCTAGCGGGGGCCTACAATGAGCAGTTCTTC.

The genes are TRBV11-2 and TRBJ2-1; 11 bases are a match to TRBD2. CDR1 is SGHAT, CDR2 FQNNGV, per germline. Germline trimming cut 2 bases from V and 6 bases from J; bases unmatched to any gene: 12. The CDR3 extends over 18 amino acids. CDR3 DNA sequence: TGTGCCAGCAGCTTACTTTTAGCGGGAGGGCGCGCGGCCAATGAGCAGTTCTTC. Its protein is CASSLLLAGGRAANEQFF.

This clone has just one count. The chain couples TRBV7-2 to TRBJ2-3, with 11 nucleotides matching TRBD2. The germline V gene encodes CDR1 SGHTA and CDR2 FQGNSA. The CDR3 consists of 15 residues. Trimming took 2 bases from V and 6 from J; bases not matched to a gene: 4. CDR3 nucleotide sequence: TGTGCCAGCAGCTTAATAGCGGGAGGGCCGGATACGCAGTATTTT. Translation gives CASSLIAGGPDTQYF. Full variable domain (outside the CDR3, taken from reference TRBV7-2 and TRBJ2-3): GAGVSQSPSNKVTEKGKDVELRCDPISGHTALYWYRQSLGQGLEFLIYFQGNSAPDKSGLPSDRFSAERTGGSVSTLTIQRTQQEDSAVYLCASSLIAGGPDTQYFGPGTRLTVL.

The chain is built from TRBV2 and TRBJ2-5; possibly TRBD1 for D (6 bases). The CDR3 spans 13 residues. The V gene lost 11 bases and the J gene lost 4 bases, with 17 bases spanning the gap. Looked up from germline, CDR1 is SNHLY and CDR2 is FYNNEI. The CDR3 nucleotides are TGTGCCGTAGGACAGCTAAAAGGAGAGACCCAGTACTTC. Its translation: CAVGQLKGETQYF.

V usage is TRBV12-5 and J usage is TRBJ2-3, with 7 positions matching TRBD2. The germline V gene has CDR1 LGHNT and CDR2 FRNRAP. There are 13 residues in the CDR3. J gave up 6 bases and V 6 bases, and 6 bases lay outside the gene matches. The CDR3, as DNA: TGTGCTAGTGGGCGGGAGAATATGGATACGCAGTATTTT. Translating it yields CASGRENMDTQYF.